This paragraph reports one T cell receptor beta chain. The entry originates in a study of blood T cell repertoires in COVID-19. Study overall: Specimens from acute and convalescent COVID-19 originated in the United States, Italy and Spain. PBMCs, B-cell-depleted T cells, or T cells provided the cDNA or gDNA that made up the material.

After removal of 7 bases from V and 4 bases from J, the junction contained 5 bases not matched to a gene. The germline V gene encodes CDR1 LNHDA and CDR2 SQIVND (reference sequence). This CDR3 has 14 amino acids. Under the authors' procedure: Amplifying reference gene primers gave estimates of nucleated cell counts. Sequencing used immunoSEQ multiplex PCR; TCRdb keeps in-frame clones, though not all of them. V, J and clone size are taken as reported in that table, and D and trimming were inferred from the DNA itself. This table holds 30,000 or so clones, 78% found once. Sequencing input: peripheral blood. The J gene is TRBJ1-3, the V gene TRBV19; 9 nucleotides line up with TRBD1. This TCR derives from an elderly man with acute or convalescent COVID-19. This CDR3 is CASKGQGEGNTIYF. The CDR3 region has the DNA TGTGCCAGTAAGGGACAGGGAGAAGGAAACACCATATATTTT. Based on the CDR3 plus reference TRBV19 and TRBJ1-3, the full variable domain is DGGITQSPKYLFRKEGQNVTLSCEQNLNHDAMYWYRQDPGQGLRLIYYSQIVNDFQKGDIAEGYSVSREKKESFPLTVTSAQKNPTAFYLCASKGQGEGNTIYFGEGSWLTVV.